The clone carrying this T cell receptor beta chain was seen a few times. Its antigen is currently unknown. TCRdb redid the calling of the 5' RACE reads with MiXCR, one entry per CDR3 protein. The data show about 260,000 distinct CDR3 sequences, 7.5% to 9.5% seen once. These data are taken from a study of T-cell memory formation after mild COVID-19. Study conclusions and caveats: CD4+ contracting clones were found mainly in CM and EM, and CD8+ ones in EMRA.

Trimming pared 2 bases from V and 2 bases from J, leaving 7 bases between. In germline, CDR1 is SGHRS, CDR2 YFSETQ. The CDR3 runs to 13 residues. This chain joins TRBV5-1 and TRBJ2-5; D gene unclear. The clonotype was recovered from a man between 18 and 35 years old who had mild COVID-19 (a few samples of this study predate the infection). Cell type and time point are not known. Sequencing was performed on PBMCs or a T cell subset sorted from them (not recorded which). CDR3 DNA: TGCGCCAGCAGCTTCGAGACACAAGAGACCCAGTACTTC. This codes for CASSFETQETQYF.